A selection of T cell receptor beta chains follows, all from one sample in a study of radiotherapy plus CTLA-4 blockade in lung cancer. Here immunoSEQ multiplex PCR was the method, and the copy in TCRdb shows in-frame clones only, minus some. The sample consists of about 85,000 clones, around 87% of them appearing once. The sequences come from peripheral blood, collected from a patient treated with radiotherapy plus ipilimumab. The receptors originated from a human donor with non-small cell lung cancer who had a partial response to radiotherapy plus ipilimumab. CDR3s include the opening cysteine and the closing phenylalanine or tryptophan. The D gene is left open where the match is weak. Only part of the rows carry a size: once, few, many, or a class if the clone is expanded.

>TRBV5-6|16|TRBJ2-3|TRBD2|NA
TGTGCCAGCAGCCTCCCGGGACTAGCTACCACAGATACGCAGTATTTT
CASSLPGLATTDTQYF
>TRBV11-2|14|TRBJ1-3|TRBD1|NA
TGTGCCAGCAGCTCGACAGGGGTTGGTAACACCATATATTTT
CASSSTGVGNTIYF
>TRBV5-5|16|TRBJ2-5|TRBD1|NA
TGTGCCAGCAGCGGCGGGACAGGGGGCTTGGCAGAGACCCAGTACTTC
CASSGGTGGLAETQYF
>TRBV19|17|TRBJ2-1|TRBD2|NA
TGTGCCAGTAGTCCGAGTGGACTAGCGTATATCTACAATGAGCAGTTCTTC
CASSPSGLAYIYNEQFF
>TRBV19|17|TRBJ2-6|TRBD2|NA
TGTGCCAGTAGACTCCTGGGACTAAGCTCTGGGGCCAACGTCCTGACTTTC
CASRLLGLSSGANVLTF
>TRBV28|15|TRBJ2-4|NA|NA
TGTGCCAGCAGTTCCTCCTGGCAGATCAAAAACATTCAGTACTTC
CASSSSWQIKNIQYF
>TRBV5-8|13|TRBJ1-2|TRBD1|NA
TGTGCCAGCAGTCCTCAGGGGGGCTTTGGTTACACCTTC
CASSPQGGFGYTF
>TRBV6-1|15|TRBJ1-5|NA|NA
TGTGCCAGCAGTGAACAGAATCTTAGCAATCAGCCCCAGCATTTT
CASSEQNLSNQPQHF
>TRBV6-6|14|TRBJ2-5|NA|few
TGTGCCAGCAGTTACTCTCAGGGGAAAGAGACCCAGTACTTC
CASSYSQGKETQYF
>TRBV9|16|TRBJ2-1|NA|NA
TGTGCCAGCAGCCTCCTCACGGGAAGCTCCTACAATGAGCAGTTCTTC
CASSLLTGSSYNEQFF
>TRBV14|12|TRBJ1-2|NA|NA
TGTGCCAGCAGCCAATACAGGGCGAGCTACACCTTC
CASSQYRASYTF
>TRBV5-1|16|TRBJ1-6|TRBD1|NA
TGCGCCAGCAGCTCGATAGGACAGGGCTATAATTCACCCCTCCACTTT
CASSSIGQGYNSPLHF
>TRBV28|16|TRBJ2-1|TRBD2|once
TGTGCCAGCAGGACACCAGGACTAGCGGGAGAACATGAGCAGTTCTTC
CASRTPGLAGEHEQFF
>TRBV2|15|TRBJ2-1|TRBD2|NA
TGTGCCAGCAGTGTTACTAGCGGATCCTACAATGAGCAGTTCTTC
CASSVTSGSYNEQFF
>TRBV19|15|TRBJ1-1|TRBD1|NA
TGTGCCAGTAGTCCCGACAGGGGGATGAACACTGAAGCTTTCTTT
CASSPDRGMNTEAFF
>TRBV9|15|TRBJ1-2|TRBD1|NA
TGTGCCAGCAGCGTGGGTGACAGGGGTCTCTATGGCTACACCTTC
CASSVGDRGLYGYTF
>TRBV2|16|TRBJ1-1|NA|NA
TGTGCCAGCAGAGTCCCAGGTCTGGGCTTCAACACTGAAGCTTTCTTT
CASRVPGLGFNTEAFF
>TRBV4-3|16|TRBJ2-3|NA|NA
TGCGCCAGCAGCCAAGACAGCCTTATGCAGGCAGGTACGCAGTATTTT
CASSQDSLMQAGTQYF
>TRBV4-1|13|TRBJ2-5|NA|NA
TGCGCCAGCAGCCAGGGCCTTCGGGAGACCCAGTACTTC
CASSQGLRETQYF
>TRBV19|12|TRBJ1-2|TRBD1|NA
TGTGCCGTGGGACAGGGTGTCTATGGCTACACCTTC
CAVGQGVYGYTF
>TRBV28|17|TRBJ2-6|NA|NA
TGTGCCAGCAGTCCCCGCGCAGGGTACTCTGGGGCCAACGTCCTGACTTTC
CASSPRAGYSGANVLTF
>TRBV15|14|TRBJ2-3|NA|NA
TGTGCCACCAGCAGAGTGGCCAGCACAGATACGCAGTATTTT
CATSRVASTDTQYF
>TRBV6-5|13|TRBJ1-1|NA|NA
TGTGCCACAGGTCAGGGGCGGATTAGTGTAGCTTTCTTT
CATGQGRISVAFF
>TRBV6-1|15|TRBJ1-4|NA|NA
TGTGCCAGCAGTGAAATTTGGGCAGTTAATGAAAAACTGTTTTTT
CASSEIWAVNEKLFF
>TRBV19|16|TRBJ2-1|TRBD1|NA
TGTGCCAGTAGTATAGGCAGGGGGCACAATCTCAATGAGCAGTTCTTC
CASSIGRGHNLNEQFF
>TRBV25-1|16|TRBJ1-2|NA|NA
TGTGCCAGCAGTGATAGTACAGGTGGAGCGCTTTATGGCTACACCTTC
CASSDSTGGALYGYTF
>TRBV6-1|13|TRBJ1-3|TRBD1|NA
TGTGCCAGCAGGCGACAGGGAGGAGACACCATATATTTT
CASRRQGGDTIYF
>TRBV9|15|TRBJ2-3|NA|NA
TGTGCCAGCAGCGTAGGGTCCCAGAGGACAGATACGCAGTATTTT
CASSVGSQRTDTQYF
>TRBV5-1|17|TRBJ2-1|TRBD2|NA
TGCGCCAGCAGCTTGGCCGGACTAGCGGGAGGGCCAGGGGAGCAGTTCTTC
CASSLAGLAGGPGEQFF
>TRBV2|14|TRBJ1-2|NA|NA
TGTGCCAGCAGTGAAGCGCTTGGGGGGGATGGCTACACCTTC
CASSEALGGDGYTF
>TRBV5-5|19|TRBJ2-2|TRBD2|NA
TGTGCCAGCAGCTTGATTTTAGGGACTAGCGGGAAGAACACCGGGGAGCTGTTTTTT
CASSLILGTSGKNTGELFF
>TRBV7-2|15|TRBJ2-1|TRBD1|few
TGTGCCAGCAGCCCGGGACAGGGGATGTACAATGAGCAGTTCTTC
CASSPGQGMYNEQFF
>TRBV5-1|13|TRBJ1-3|NA|NA
TGCGCCAGCAGCTTGGAACAAGGAAACACCATATATTTT
CASSLEQGNTIYF
>TRBV19|17|TRBJ1-1|TRBD1|NA
TGTGCCAGTAGTTGGACAGGGAACAGGGTCACGAACACTGAAGCTTTCTTT
CASSWTGNRVTNTEAFF
>TRBV2|11|TRBJ1-2|NA|NA
TGTGCCAGCACCCGAGCGGATGGCTACACCTTC
CASTRADGYTF
>TRBV7-6|13|TRBJ2-5|NA|once
TGTGCCGATCGGGCCCTGGGAGGAGAGACCCAGTACTTC
CADRALGGETQYF
>TRBV7-2|15|TRBJ2-1|TRBD2|once
TGTGCCAGCAGCCGGACTAGCGGACCCTACAATGAGCAGTTCTTC
CASSRTSGPYNEQFF
>TRBV6-1|13|TRBJ1-1|TRBD1|NA
TGTGCCAGCAGAACCGACAGGGGCCGGGGAGCTTTCTTT
CASRTDRGRGAFF
>TRBV28|17|TRBJ2-1|TRBD1|NA
TGTGCCAGCAGCCCGGAGAGGGGGGGACAGGGCCCTCGGGGGCAGTTCTTC
CASSPERGGQGPRGQFF
>TRBV28|14|TRBJ2-7|NA|once
TGTGCCAGCAGTTTAGGCTGGGCGGGGGCAGAGCAGTACTTC
CASSLGWAGAEQYF
>TRBV19|13|TRBJ1-5|NA|NA
TGTGCCACCACTAACAGGGAAAATCAGCCCCAGCATTTT
CATTNRENQPQHF
>TRBV7-9|18|TRBJ2-3|NA|NA
TGTGCCAGCAGCTTAACTGGACAGGGAGGGCGATTAACAGATACGCAGTATTTT
CASSLTGQGGRLTDTQYF
>TRBV28|12|TRBJ2-5|TRBD1|NA
TGTGCCAGCAGTCCCCCCACAGGGGCCCAGTACTTC
CASSPPTGAQYF
>TRBV19|16|TRBJ1-5|TRBD1|NA
TGTGCCAGTAGTACGACCTTACAGGGGGCAGGTCAGCCCCAGCATTTT
CASSTTLQGAGQPQHF
>TRBV30|15|TRBJ2-2|NA|NA
TGTGCCTGGAGTCGAGGGGGGGCACGGACCGGGGAGCTGTTTTTT
CAWSRGGARTGELFF
>TRBV19|15|TRBJ1-1|NA|once
TGTGCCAGTGTCAACCGGGGGGGTATTAACACTGAAGCTTTCTTT
CASVNRGGINTEAFF